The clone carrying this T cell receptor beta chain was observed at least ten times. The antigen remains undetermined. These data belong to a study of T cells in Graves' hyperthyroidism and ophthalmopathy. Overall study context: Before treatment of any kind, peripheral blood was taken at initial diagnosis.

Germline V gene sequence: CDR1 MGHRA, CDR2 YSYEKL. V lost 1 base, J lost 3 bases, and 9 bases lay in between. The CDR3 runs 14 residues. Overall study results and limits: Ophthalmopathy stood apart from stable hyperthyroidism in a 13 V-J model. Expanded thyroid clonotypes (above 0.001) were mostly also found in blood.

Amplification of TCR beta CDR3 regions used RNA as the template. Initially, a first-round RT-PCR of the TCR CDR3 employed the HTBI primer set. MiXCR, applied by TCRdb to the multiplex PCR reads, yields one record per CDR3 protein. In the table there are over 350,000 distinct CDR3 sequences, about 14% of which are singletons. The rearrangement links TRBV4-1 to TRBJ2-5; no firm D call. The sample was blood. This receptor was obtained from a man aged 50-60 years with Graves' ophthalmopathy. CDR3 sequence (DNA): TGCGCCAGCAGCCAAGCGCGCAGAGAAGAGACCCAGTACTTC. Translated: CASSQARREETQYF.